This T cell receptor (beta chain) was sequenced in a study of blood T cells in healthy people across ages. A sample-barcoded 5' primer and a J-beta primer mix were used in a second PCR of roughly 7 to 11 cycles. TCRdb reprocessed the 5' RACE reads via MiXCR and lists one record per CDR3 protein. In the table there are about 1.5 million distinct CDR3 sequences, around 42% of which are singletons. The CDR3 extends over 15 amino acids. Germline V CDR1 and CDR2: DFQATT, SNEGSKA (reference sequence). The V and J ends lost 0 bases and 2 bases respectively, with 11 bases between them. The sequenced material came from blood. The genes are TRBV20-1 and TRBJ1-5; D is ambiguous. This clonotype was sampled from a woman aged 18-30 years in good health. The CDR3 nucleotides read TGCAGTGCTAGAGATAGGGAGAAAGGCAATCAGCCCCAGCATTTT. Amino acid sequence: CSARDREKGNQPQHF.